These 16 T cell receptor beta chains were sequenced from one sample in a study of Ad26.COV2.S vaccination and SARS-CoV-2 variants. TCRdb's table, derived via immunoSEQ multiplex PCR, lists solely in-frame clones and lacks some. The table shows approximately 350,000 clones, with around nine tenths occurring only once. Treatment of the sample: roughly 19 received Ad26.COV2.S at low or high dose, single or two shots; 5 received placebo; per-sample allocation not given. The study sampled participants on day 63 after the first vaccine or placebo injection. Material: peripheral blood, obtained in a trial of Ad26.COV2.S vaccine versus placebo. These receptors were taken from a person between 18 and 65 years old who received the Ad26.COV2.S COVID-19 vaccine or a placebo.

The genes are TRBV9 and TRBJ1-1, with unresolved D. The CDR3 runs 15 residues. Germline V gives CDR1 SGDLS, CDR2 YYNGEE. V was pared by 2 bases and J by 1 base, with 12 bases between. Here the CDR3 reads CASSVVEGENTEAFF. The CDR3 nucleotides read TGTGCCAGCAGCGTCGTGGAGGGAGAGAACACTGAAGCTTTCTTT.

This chain connects TRBV4-2 to TRBJ2-3; 11 positions match TRBD2. This CDR3 region has 19 residues. Germline-derived CDR1 and CDR2 are LGHNA and YNFKEQ. V lost 4 bases to trimming and J lost 0 bases; unmatched junction nucleotides: 12. The CDR3 spells CASSPRLMTSGDSTDTQYF. CDR3 DNA: TGTGCCAGCAGCCCACGTTTGATGACTAGCGGGGATAGCACAGATACGCAGTATTTT.

The chain couples TRBV7-9 to TRBJ2-3, with a weak D call TRBD2 (5 bases). CDR1 and CDR2 from the germline V gene are SEHNR and FQNEAQ (reference sequence). The CDR3 loop spans 13 amino acids. V gave up 6 bases and J gave up 5 bases, with 12 bases separating them. CDR3 nucleotides: TGTGCCAGCAGTGGTCGGGGTGAAGATACGCAGTATTTT. Its protein product is CASSGRGEDTQYF.

The CDR3, as DNA: TGTGCCAGCAGTTCAGGGGCCGGAAGCTCCTACAATGAGCAGTTCTTC. It specifies CASSSGAGSSYNEQFF. The J gene is TRBJ2-1, the V gene TRBV28; tentative D call: TRBD1 (6 bases). Germline CDR1 MDHEN, CDR2 SYDVKM. With 4 bases removed from V and 0 bases from J, the gap between germline ends came to 13 bases. The CDR3 consists of 16 residues.

The CDR3 sequence is CASSTGGQMNTEAFF. CDR3 nucleotides: TGTGCCAGTAGTACCGGGGGGCAGATGAACACTGAAGCTTTCTTT. The V gene is TRBV19, the J gene TRBJ1-1, with D possibly matching TRBD1 (6 bases). The CDR3 length is 15 residues. CDR1 and CDR2 from the germline V gene are LNHDA and SQIVND (reference sequence). The ends were cut back, 4 bases at V and 0 bases at J, with 12 bases in the middle.

This clone was observed a handful of times. The chain combines TRBV18 with TRBJ2-6; 11 bases agree with TRBD1. The CDR3 runs to 17 residues. CDR1 and CDR2 from the germline V gene are KGHSH and LQKENI. Germline trimming cut 3 bases from V and 4 bases from J; bases unmatched to any gene: 5. In nucleotides, the CDR3 is TGTGCCAGCTCACCTGGACAGGGGGCGCCGGGGGCCAACGTCCTGACTTTC. Encoded protein: CASSPGQGAPGANVLTF.

The sample holds a few counts of this clone. V is TRBV2 and J is TRBJ2-1, with TRBD2 matching 10 bases. With V trimmed by 4 bases and J by 4 bases, 4 bases remained unmatched. This CDR3 region has 15 residues. Germline V CDR1 and CDR2: SNHLY, FYNNEI. In nucleotides, the CDR3 is TGTGCCAGCAGTGCACTAGCGGGGTCATACAATGAGCAGTTCTTC. It codes for CASSALAGSYNEQFF. The variable domain in full, completed from reference TRBV2 and TRBJ2-1, reads EPEVTQTPSHQVTQMGQEVILRCVPISNHLYFYWYRQILGQKVEFLVSFYNNEISEKSEIFDDQFSVERPDGSNFTLKIRSTKLEDSAMYFCASSALAGSYNEQFFGPGTRLTVL.

The V gene is TRBV7-2, the J gene TRBJ2-3; 11 bases line up with TRBD2. Germline V gene lookup returns CDR1 SGHTA and CDR2 FQGNSA. With 3 bases clipped from V and 2 bases from J, the junction kept 4 bases outside the gene matches. The CDR3 is 16 residues long. CDR3 region: CASSFTSGGYTDTQYF. In nucleotides, the CDR3 is TGTGCCAGCAGCTTCACTAGCGGGGGATACACAGATACGCAGTATTTT.

The chain joins TRBV7-2 to TRBJ1-1, with D possibly TRBD1 on 5 matching bases. In germline, CDR1 is SGHTA, CDR2 FQGNSA. Trimming left V 0 bases short and J 0 bases short, with 8 bases between. The length of the CDR3 is 15 residues. CDR3 residues: CASSLAGRVNTEAFF. The CDR3 DNA sequence: TGTGCCAGCAGCTTAGCGGGGCGGGTGAACACTGAAGCTTTCTTT.

The chain links TRBV30 to TRBJ1-3; no definite D call. This CDR3 is built from 12 residues. The germline V and J ends were trimmed by 4 bases and 1 base, with 5 bases remaining between them. Germline V gene data show CDR1 as GTSNPN and CDR2 as SVGIG (reference sequence). The DNA of the CDR3 is TGTGCCTGGACCGAATCTGGAAACACCATATATTTT. Translation gives CAWTESGNTIYF. The full variable domain, rest sourced from reference TRBV30 and TRBJ1-3, is SQTIHQWPATLVQPVGSPLSLECTVEGTSNPNLYWYRQAAGRGLQLLFYSVGIGQISSEVPQNLSASRPQDRQFILSSKKLLLSDSGFYLCAWTESGNTIYFGEGSWLTVV.

The rearrangement uses TRBV25-1 and TRBJ1-1, with no clear D. V was pared by 6 bases and J by 1 base, with 9 bases between. Germline V CDR1 and CDR2: MGHDK, SYGVNS. CDR3 length equals 13 residues. The CDR3 region is CASSATSNTEAFF. CDR3 coding DNA: TGTGCCAGCAGCGCCACCTCGAACACTGAAGCTTTCTTT.

This sequence joins TRBV19 and TRBJ1-2; 8 bases map to TRBD1. From germline, CDR1 is LNHDA and CDR2 SQIVND (reference sequence). This CDR3 has 18 residues. V lost 1 base to trimming and J lost 3 bases; unmatched junction nucleotides: 13. CDR3 coding DNA: TGTGCCAGTAGTATAGCGACGCTCGAGACAGGGGAAGACTATGGCTACACCTTC. Its translation: CASSIATLETGEDYGYTF.

The CDR3 nucleotides are TGTGCCTGGATACTAGCGGGGAGAGAGACCCAGTACTTC. Its translation is CAWILAGRETQYF. The chain joins TRBV30 to TRBJ2-5, with TRBD2 matching over 10 bases. Germline V lookup: CDR1 GTSNPN, CDR2 SVGIG (reference sequence). The CDR3 runs 13 residues. Trimming cost V 4 bases and J 4 bases; bases outside gene matches: 3.

The chain links TRBV6-5 to TRBJ2-1; 8 nucleotides align to TRBD1. Germline CDR1 is MNHEY and CDR2 is SVGAGI. The CDR3 covers 15 residues. After removal of 10 bases from V and 2 bases from J, the junction contained 10 bases not matched to a gene. DNA of the CDR3: TGTGCCACCCACCCCCCGGACAGGGCCTACAATGAGCAGTTCTTC. It is translated as CATHPPDRAYNEQFF.

The J gene is TRBJ2-7, the V gene TRBV18, with unresolved D. V was cut by 1 base and J by 6 bases, with 4 bases left in between. The CDR3 sequence is 11 residues long. The germline V gene encodes CDR1 KGHSH and CDR2 LQKENI. Here the CDR3 reads CASSPRTEQYF. CDR3 DNA sequence: TGTGCCAGCTCACCACGTACCGAGCAGTACTTC.

DNA for the CDR3: TGTGCCAGCAGCGGACGTCCGGCCTCTTCTAACTATGGCTACACCTTC. Amino acid sequence: CASSGRPASSNYGYTF. The chain recombines TRBV7-6 with TRBJ1-2; D gene ambiguous. There are 16 residues in the CDR3. Looked up from germline, CDR1 is SGHVS and CDR2 is FNYEAQ. V lost 5 bases to trimming and J lost 0 bases, with 16 bases between them.